This is a list of T cell receptor beta chains from one sample in a study of T cell changes during pregnancy in multiple sclerosis. Using immunoSEQ multiplex PCR, the repertoire was profiled, and TCRdb retains in-frame clones only, with some absent. The sample records fewer than 85,000 clones, roughly 90% being singletons. This specimen was peripheral blood, taken in the first trimester of pregnancy. These receptors were obtained from a female donor in good health, enrolled as a control in a pregnancy study. CDR3s include the opening cysteine and the closing phenylalanine or tryptophan. Fields, in order: D gene, J gene, V gene, clone size, CDR3 DNA, CDR3 protein. The D gene is left open where the match is weak. Only part of the rows carry a size: once, few, many, or a class if the clone is expanded.

>.|TRBJ1-2|TRBV19|.
TGTGCCAGTAGCATGGGCGTGAACTATGGCTACACCTTC
CASSMGVNYGYTF
>.|TRBJ1-4|TRBV2|.
TGTGCCAGCAGACAGACCACGTCAGCAACTAATGAAAAACTGTTTTTT
CASRQTTSATNEKLFF
>TRBD1|TRBJ1-5|TRBV28|.
TGTGCCAGCAGTTTAGAGACAGGGCGCTATCAGCCCCAGCATTTT
CASSLETGRYQPQHF
>.|TRBJ2-5|TRBV4-1|once
TGCGCCAGCAGCCAAGTCTTGACAGGACAAGAGACCCAGTACTTC
CASSQVLTGQETQYF
>TRBD2|TRBJ2-1|TRBV5-1|.
TGCGCCAGCAGCCAGGGACTAGCGGGAGGGGATGAGCAGTTCTTC
CASSQGLAGGDEQFF
>.|TRBJ1-2|TRBV7-9|.
TGTGCCAGCAGCCCCAGCAGGTACTATGGCTACACCTTC
CASSPSRYYGYTF
>.|TRBJ2-3|TRBV4-2|.
TGTGCCAGCAGCACGCGAGAGGATACGCAGTATTTT
CASSTREDTQYF
>.|TRBJ2-1|TRBV7-9|.
TGTGCCAGCAGCCAAGAAGCGCTCAGCTCCTACAATGAGCAGTTCTTC
CASSQEALSSYNEQFF
>TRBD1|TRBJ1-2|TRBV27|.
TGTGCCAGCAGTTTATCTGTCGAGGACAGGGGAAATGGCTACACCTTC
CASSLSVEDRGNGYTF
>TRBD1|TRBJ1-1|TRBV28|.
TGTGCCAGCAGTTCCCCCCGACAGGGAGGAACTGAAGCTTTCTTT
CASSSPRQGGTEAFF
>.|TRBJ2-7|TRBV11-3|.
TGTGCCAGCAGCTTCGGTGGAGAGATTGGCGAGCAGTACTTC
CASSFGGEIGEQYF
>.|TRBJ1-1|TRBV7-2|.
TGTGCCAGCAGCTTAGGAAGGTCTGGGCTGAACACTGAAGCTTTCTTT
CASSLGRSGLNTEAFF
>.|TRBJ1-5|TRBV6-6|.
TGTGCCAGCAGTTACGAGGGAAATCAGCCCCAGCATTTT
CASSYEGNQPQHF
>.|TRBJ2-5|TRBV15|.
TGTGCCACCAGCACAGGGGGGAGGCAAGAGACCCAGTACTTC
CATSTGGRQETQYF
>TRBD1|TRBJ1-5|TRBV9|.
TGTGCCAGCAGCGGGGAATATAGACAGGGTTATAGCAATCAGCCCCAGCATTTT
CASSGEYRQGYSNQPQHF
>TRBD2|TRBJ2-5|TRBV2|.
TGTGCCAGAGGGGCTCTGGGCGGGAGTGAGACCCAGTACTTC
CARGALGGSETQYF
>.|TRBJ2-6|TRBV15|.
TGTGCCACCAGCAGTATCTCTGGGGCCAACGTCCTGACTTTC
CATSSISGANVLTF
>TRBD2|TRBJ2-2|TRBV7-9|.
TGTGCCAGCAGCTTCTTGGGGGGGACCGGGGAGCTGTTTTTT
CASSFLGGTGELFF
>TRBD2|TRBJ2-3|TRBV4-1|.
TGCGCCAGCAGCCAATCGGGACTAGCGGGGGGAGCAGGGTGGGATACGCAGTATTTT
CASSQSGLAGGAGWDTQYF
>.|TRBJ2-5|TRBV27|.
TGTGCCAGCAGTTTAGGGGCCGAAGAGACCCAGTACTTC
CASSLGAEETQYF
>TRBD1|TRBJ1-3|TRBV28|.
TGTGCCAGCACTCTAACGGGGACAGACAGTTTCTCTGGAAACACCATATATTTT
CASTLTGTDSFSGNTIYF
>.|TRBJ2-1|TRBV14|.
TGTGCCAGCAGCCAATTTTCGAGCTCCTACAATGAGCAGTTCTTC
CASSQFSSSYNEQFF
>TRBD2|TRBJ2-7|TRBV28|.
TGTGCCAGCAGCCCGGGGGGTAGAAACTACGAGCAGTACTTC
CASSPGGRNYEQYF
>TRBD2|TRBJ2-1|TRBV5-1|.
TGCGCCAGCAGCTTGGATCTAGCGGGTGGCTACAATGAGCAGTTCTTC
CASSLDLAGGYNEQFF
>.|TRBJ2-3|TRBV29-1|.
TGCAGCGTTGCGTTTAGGGGAGGAGATACGCAGTATTTT
CSVAFRGGDTQYF
>.|TRBJ2-5|TRBV7-9|.
TGTGCCAGCAGCCCACCGGTGTTTGAGACCCAGTACTTC
CASSPPVFETQYF
>TRBD2|TRBJ2-1|TRBV27|.
TGTGCCAGCAGTTTAAACGGGAGGAGGTCCTACAATGAGCAGTTCTTC
CASSLNGRRSYNEQFF
>TRBD2|TRBJ2-7|TRBV6-5|.
TGTGCCAGCAGCCGACGGGGGGGCGTCTACGAGCAGTACTTC
CASSRRGGVYEQYF
>.|TRBJ2-1|TRBV5-8|.
TGTGCCAGCAACCCCACTTCGAGCGGAAACTACAATGAGCAGTTCTTC
CASNPTSSGNYNEQFF